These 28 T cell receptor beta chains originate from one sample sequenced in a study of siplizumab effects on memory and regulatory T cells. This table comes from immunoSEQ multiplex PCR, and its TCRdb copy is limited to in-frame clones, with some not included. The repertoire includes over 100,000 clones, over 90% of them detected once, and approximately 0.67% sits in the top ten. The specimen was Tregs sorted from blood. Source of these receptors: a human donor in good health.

In DNA, the CDR3 is TGCGCCAGCAGCTTGGGAGTCCGGGGGAGCCAAGAGACCCAGTACTTC. Residues: CASSLGVRGSQETQYF. The rearrangement links TRBV5-1 to TRBJ2-5; weak D call: TRBD2 (6 bases). This CDR3 is 16 amino acids long. The germline gives CDR1 SGHRS, CDR2 YFSETQ. The V end lost 0 bases, the J end lost 1 base, and 13 bases lay between the germline ends.

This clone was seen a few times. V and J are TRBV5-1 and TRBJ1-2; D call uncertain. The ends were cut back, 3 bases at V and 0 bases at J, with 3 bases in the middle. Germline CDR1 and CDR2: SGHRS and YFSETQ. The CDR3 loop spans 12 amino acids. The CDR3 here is CASSSSNYGYTF. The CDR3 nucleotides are TGCGCCAGCAGCTCGTCTAACTATGGCTACACCTTC.

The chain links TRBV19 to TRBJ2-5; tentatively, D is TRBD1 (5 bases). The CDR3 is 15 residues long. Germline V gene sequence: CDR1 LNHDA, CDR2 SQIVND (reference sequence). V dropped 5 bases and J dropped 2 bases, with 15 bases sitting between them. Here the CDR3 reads CASSGIGATQETQYF. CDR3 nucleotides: TGTGCCAGTAGTGGGATTGGGGCGACTCAAGAGACCCAGTACTTC.

CDR3: CASSIRGRGYTF. The CDR3 coding sequence is TGTGCCAGTAGTATCCGAGGTCGGGGCTACACCTTC. The chain carries TRBV19 and TRBJ1-2; D is ambiguous. This CDR3 comprises 12 residues. Between the trimmed V and J ends, which lost 3 bases and 8 bases, there was a span of 10 bases. Germline V gene lookup returns CDR1 LNHDA and CDR2 SQIVND (reference sequence). Complete variable domain (other parts from reference TRBV19 and TRBJ1-2): DGGITQSPKYLFRKEGQNVTLSCEQNLNHDAMYWYRQDPGQGLRLIYYSQIVNDFQKGDIAEGYSVSREKKESFPLTVTSAQKNPTAFYLCASSIRGRGYTFGSGTRLTVV.

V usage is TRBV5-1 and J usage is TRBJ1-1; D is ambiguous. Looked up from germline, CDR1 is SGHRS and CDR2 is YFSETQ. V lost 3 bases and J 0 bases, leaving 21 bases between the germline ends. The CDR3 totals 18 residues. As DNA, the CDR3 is TGCGCCAGCAGCTCGAGGAGGATGCTAGACGCCTTGAACACTGAAGCTTTCTTT. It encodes CASSSRRMLDALNTEAFF. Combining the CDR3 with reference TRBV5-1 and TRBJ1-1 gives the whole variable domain KAGVTQTPRYLIKTRGQQVTLSCSPISGHRSVSWYQQTPGQGLQFLFEYFSETQRNKGNFPGRFSGRQFSNSRSEMNVSTLELGDSALYLCASSSRRMLDALNTEAFFGQGTRLTVV.

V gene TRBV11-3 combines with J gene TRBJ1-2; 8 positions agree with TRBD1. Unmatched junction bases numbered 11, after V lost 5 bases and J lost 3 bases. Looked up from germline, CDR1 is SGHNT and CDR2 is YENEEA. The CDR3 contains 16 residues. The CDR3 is CASSNAVTGDDYGYTF. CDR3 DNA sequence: TGTGCCAGCAGCAACGCTGTGACAGGGGACGACTATGGCTACACCTTC.

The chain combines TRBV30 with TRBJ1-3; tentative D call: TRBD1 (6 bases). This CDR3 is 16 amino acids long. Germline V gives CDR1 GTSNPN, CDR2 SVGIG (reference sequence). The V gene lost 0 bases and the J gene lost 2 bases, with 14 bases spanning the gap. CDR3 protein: CAWSVGGFGPGNTIYF. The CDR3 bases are TGTGCCTGGAGTGTAGGGGGTTTCGGGCCTGGAAACACCATATATTTT.

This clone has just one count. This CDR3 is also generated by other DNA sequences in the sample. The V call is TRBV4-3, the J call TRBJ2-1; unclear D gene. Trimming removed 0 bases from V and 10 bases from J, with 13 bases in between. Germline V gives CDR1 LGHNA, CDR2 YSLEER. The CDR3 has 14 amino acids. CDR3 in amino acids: CASSQEVGSVEQFF. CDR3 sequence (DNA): TGCGCCAGCAGCCAAGAGGTAGGGTCGGTCGAGCAGTTCTTC.

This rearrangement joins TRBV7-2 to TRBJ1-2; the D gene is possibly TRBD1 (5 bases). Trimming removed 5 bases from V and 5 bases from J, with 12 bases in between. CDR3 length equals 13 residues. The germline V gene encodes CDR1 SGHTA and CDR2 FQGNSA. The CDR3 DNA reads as TGTGCCAGCAGCGGGACGACAGTATATGGCTACACCTTC. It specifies CASSGTTVYGYTF.

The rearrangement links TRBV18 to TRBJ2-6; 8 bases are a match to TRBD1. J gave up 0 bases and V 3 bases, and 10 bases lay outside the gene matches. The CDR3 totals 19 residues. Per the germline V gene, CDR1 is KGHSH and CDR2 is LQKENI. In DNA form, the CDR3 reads TGTGCCAGCTCACCGCAACAGGGGGTTATCAGCTCTGGGGCCAACGTCCTGACTTTC. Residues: CASSPQQGVISSGANVLTF.

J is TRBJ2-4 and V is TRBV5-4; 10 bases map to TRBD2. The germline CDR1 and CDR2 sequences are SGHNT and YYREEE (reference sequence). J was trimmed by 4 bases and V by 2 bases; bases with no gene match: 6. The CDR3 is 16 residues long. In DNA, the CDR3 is TGTGCCAGCAGCTTAAGGCTAGCGGGAGTGAAAAACATTCAGTACTTC. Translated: CASSLRLAGVKNIQYF. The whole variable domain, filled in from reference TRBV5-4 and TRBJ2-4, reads ETGVTQSPTHLIKTRGQQVTLRCSSQSGHNTVSWYQQALGQGPQFIFQYYREEENGRGNFPPRFSGLQFPNYSSELNVNALELDDSALYLCASSLRLAGVKNIQYFGAGTRLSVL.

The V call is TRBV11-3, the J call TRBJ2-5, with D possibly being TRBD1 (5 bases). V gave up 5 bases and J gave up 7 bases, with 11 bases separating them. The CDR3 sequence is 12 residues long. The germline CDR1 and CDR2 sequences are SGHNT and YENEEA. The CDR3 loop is CASSLTGVTQYF. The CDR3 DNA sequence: TGTGCCAGCAGCCTAACAGGAGTGACCCAGTACTTC.

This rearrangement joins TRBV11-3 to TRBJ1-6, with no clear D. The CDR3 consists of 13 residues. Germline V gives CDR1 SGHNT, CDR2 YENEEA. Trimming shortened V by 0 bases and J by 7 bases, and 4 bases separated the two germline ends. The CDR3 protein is CASSLDGNSPLHF. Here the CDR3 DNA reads TGTGCCAGCAGCTTAGATGGCAATTCACCCCTCCACTTT.

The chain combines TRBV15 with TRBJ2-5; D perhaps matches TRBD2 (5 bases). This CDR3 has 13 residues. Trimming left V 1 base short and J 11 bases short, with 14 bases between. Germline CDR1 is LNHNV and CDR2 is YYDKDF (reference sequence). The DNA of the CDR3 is TGTGCCACCAGCAGAGTAGGTTCTAGGGAGCAGTACTTC. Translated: CATSRVGSREQYF.

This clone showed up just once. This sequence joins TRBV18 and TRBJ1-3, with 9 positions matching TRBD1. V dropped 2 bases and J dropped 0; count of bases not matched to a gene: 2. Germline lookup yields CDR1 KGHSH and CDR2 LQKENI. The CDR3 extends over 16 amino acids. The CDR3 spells CASSPTGQGSGNTIYF. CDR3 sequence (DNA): TGTGCCAGCTCACCAACGGGACAGGGCTCTGGAAACACCATATATTTT.

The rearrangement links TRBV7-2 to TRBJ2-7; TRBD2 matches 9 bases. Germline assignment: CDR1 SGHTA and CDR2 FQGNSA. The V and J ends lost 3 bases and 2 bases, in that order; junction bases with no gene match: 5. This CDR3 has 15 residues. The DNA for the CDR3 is TGTGCCAGCAGCTTTCTAGCGGGAAACACCTACGAGCAGTACTTC. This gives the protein CASSFLAGNTYEQYF.

The CDR3, as DNA: TGTGCCAGCAGCGTAGACAAAAGGGTGACAGATACGCAGTATTTT. This sequence encodes CASSVDKRVTDTQYF. This chain links TRBV9 with TRBJ2-3, with D hard to call. The CDR3 covers 15 residues. V was shortened by 0 bases and J by 3 bases, with 11 bases between the two germline ends. Germline CDR1 reads SGDLS; CDR2 reads YYNGEE.

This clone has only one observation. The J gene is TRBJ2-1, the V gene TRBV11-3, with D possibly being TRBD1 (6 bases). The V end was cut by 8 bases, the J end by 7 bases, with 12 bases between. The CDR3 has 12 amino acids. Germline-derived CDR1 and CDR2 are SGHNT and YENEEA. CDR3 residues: CASGGHPNEQFF. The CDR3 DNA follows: TGTGCCAGCGGGGGACACCCGAATGAGCAGTTCTTC. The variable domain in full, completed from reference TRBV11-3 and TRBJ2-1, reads EAGVVQSPRYKIIEKKQPVAFWCNPISGHNTLYWYLQNLGQGPELLIRYENEEAVDDSQLPKDRFSAERLKGVDSTLKIQPAELGDSAVYLCASGGHPNEQFFGPGTRLTVL.

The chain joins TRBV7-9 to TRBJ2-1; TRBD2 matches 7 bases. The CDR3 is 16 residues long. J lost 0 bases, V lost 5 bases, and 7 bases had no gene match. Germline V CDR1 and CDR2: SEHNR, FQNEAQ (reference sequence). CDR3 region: CASSHLRDYSYNEQFF. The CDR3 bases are TGTGCCAGCAGCCACCTCCGGGACTACTCCTACAATGAGCAGTTCTTC.

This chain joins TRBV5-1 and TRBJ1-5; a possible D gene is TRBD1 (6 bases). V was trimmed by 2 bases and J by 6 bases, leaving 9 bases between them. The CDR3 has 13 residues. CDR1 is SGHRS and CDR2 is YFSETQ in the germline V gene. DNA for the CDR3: TGCGCCAGCAGCTTCAGGGGCGGTCAGCCCCAGCATTTT. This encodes CASSFRGGQPQHF.

This CDR3 reads CSAGQVQETQYF. Written as DNA, the CDR3 is TGCAGCGCTGGACAGGTCCAAGAGACCCAGTACTTC. This rearrangement joins TRBV29-1 to TRBJ2-5; 7 nucleotides line up with TRBD1. Per the germline V gene, CDR1 is SQVTM and CDR2 is ANQGSEA. The CDR3 sequence is 12 residues long. V was clipped by 7 bases and J by 1 base; unmatched bases: 3.

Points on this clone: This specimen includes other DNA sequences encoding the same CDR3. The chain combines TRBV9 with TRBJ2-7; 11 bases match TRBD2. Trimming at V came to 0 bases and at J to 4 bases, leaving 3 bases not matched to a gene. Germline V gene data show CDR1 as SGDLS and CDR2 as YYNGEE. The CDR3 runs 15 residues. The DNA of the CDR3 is TGTGCCAGCAGCGTAGGACTAGCGGGAAGTTACGAGCAGTACTTC. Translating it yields CASSVGLAGSYEQYF.

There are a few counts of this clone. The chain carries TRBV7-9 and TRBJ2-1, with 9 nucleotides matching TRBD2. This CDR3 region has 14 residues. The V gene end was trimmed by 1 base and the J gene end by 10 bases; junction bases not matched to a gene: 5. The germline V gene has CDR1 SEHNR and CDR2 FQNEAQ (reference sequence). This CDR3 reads CASSLEGLATEQFF. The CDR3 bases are TGTGCCAGCAGCTTAGAGGGACTAGCAACGGAGCAGTTCTTC.

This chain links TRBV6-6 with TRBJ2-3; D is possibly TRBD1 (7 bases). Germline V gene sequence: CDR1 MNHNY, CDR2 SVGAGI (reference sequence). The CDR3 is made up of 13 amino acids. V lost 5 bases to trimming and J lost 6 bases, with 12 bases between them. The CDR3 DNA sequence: TGTGCCAGCAGTCCCAGGGGGGAGGATACGCAGTATTTT. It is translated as CASSPRGEDTQYF.

The CDR3 bases are TGCGCCAGCAGCTTGGTTAGCGGGGGGTTCACCGGGGAGCTGTTTTTT. Translated: CASSLVSGGFTGELFF. The rearrangement uses TRBV5-1 and TRBJ2-2; 10 bases are a match to TRBD2. Trimming cost V 0 bases and J 4 bases; bases outside gene matches: 3. From germline, CDR1 is SGHRS and CDR2 YFSETQ. The CDR3 runs 16 residues.

The CDR3 loop reads CAWSVGDSANSPLHF. The CDR3 region has the DNA TGTGCCTGGAGTGTAGGGGACTCAGCAAATTCACCCCTCCACTTT. The chain uses TRBV30 and TRBJ1-6; tentative D call: TRBD1 (5 bases). Trimming took off 0 bases at V and 7 bases at J, with 13 bases between the two ends. The CDR3 sequence is 15 residues long. From germline, CDR1 is GTSNPN and CDR2 SVGIG (reference sequence). The variable domain in full, completed from reference TRBV30 and TRBJ1-6, reads SQTIHQWPATLVQPVGSPLSLECTVEGTSNPNLYWYRQAAGRGLQLLFYSVGIGQISSEVPQNLSASRPQDRQFILSSKKLLLSDSGFYLCAWSVGDSANSPLHFGNGTRLTVT.

The CDR3 DNA sequence: TGTGCCAGCAGCCATAGCGGAGATACGCAGTATTTT. Protein sequence: CASSHSGDTQYF. The chain recombines TRBV4-2 with TRBJ2-3; tentatively, D is TRBD2 (6 bases). The length of the CDR3 is 12 residues. CDR1 LGHNA and CDR2 YNFKEQ come from the germline V gene. V lost 3 bases and J 5 bases, leaving 6 bases between the germline ends.

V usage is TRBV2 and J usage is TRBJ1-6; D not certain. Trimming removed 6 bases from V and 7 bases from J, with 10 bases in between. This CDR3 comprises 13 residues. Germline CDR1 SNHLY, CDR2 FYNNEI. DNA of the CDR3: TGTGCCAGCAGCGGGTATAACAATTCACCCCTCCACTTT. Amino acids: CASSGYNNSPLHF.